This T cell receptor (beta chain) was found in a study of CD8 T cells in ankylosing spondylitis. Study-level findings and limits: Disease-associated clones were reportedly significantly overrepresented in matched ankylosing spondylitis synovial fluid. Certain motif variants had earlier appeared in reactive arthritis synovial fluid and blood. Researchers report that disease-linked clones proved CD8+ and relatively rare in peripheral blood.

TCRdb re-derived calls from the 5' RACE reads in MiXCR, one entry per CDR3 protein. The data show some 300,000 distinct CDR3 sequences, more than 20% seen once. This CDR3 spans 13 amino acids. V shed 0 bases and J shed 10 bases, with 13 bases lying between them. Germline CDR1 reads GTSNPN; CDR2 reads SVGIG (reference sequence). This clonotype showed up just a few times. The antigen remains unidentified. The chain links TRBV30 to TRBJ2-1, with D perhaps TRBD1 or TRBD2 (5 bases each). This clonotype was obtained from a female donor with ankylosing spondylitis or in good health (not recorded which). The sequencing sample was made of blood, either unsorted or a sorted T cell fraction (not recorded which). The CDR3 loop is CAWSVRGLGEQFF. The CDR3 coding sequence is TGTGCCTGGAGTGTACGGGGCCTCGGCGAGCAGTTCTTC.